This T cell receptor (beta chain) was identified in a study of radiotherapy plus CTLA-4 blockade in lung cancer. Study conclusions and caveats: The study found tumor-derived TCR clones expanded in blood after radiotherapy plus ipilimumab.

This clone showed up just a few times. Its antigen is currently unknown. CDR3 length equals 15 residues. Germline-derived CDR1 and CDR2 are MDHEN and SYDVKM. Unmatched junction bases numbered 8, after V lost 6 bases and J lost 4 bases. Profiled with immunoSEQ multiplex PCR; TCRdb holds only in-frame clones, not every one. This sample has some 70,000 clones; about 83% occur once, and the top ten carry about 4.3%. The starting material was peripheral blood, obtained from a patient treated with radiotherapy plus ipilimumab. The receptor was isolated from a human donor with non-small cell lung cancer who had a partial response to radiotherapy plus ipilimumab. The chain carries TRBV28 and TRBJ1-5, with 8 bases matching TRBD1. CDR3 in DNA: TGTGCCAGCAGCGCCGGGACAGGACTGAATCAGCCCCAGCATTTT. Its translation: CASSAGTGLNQPQHF.